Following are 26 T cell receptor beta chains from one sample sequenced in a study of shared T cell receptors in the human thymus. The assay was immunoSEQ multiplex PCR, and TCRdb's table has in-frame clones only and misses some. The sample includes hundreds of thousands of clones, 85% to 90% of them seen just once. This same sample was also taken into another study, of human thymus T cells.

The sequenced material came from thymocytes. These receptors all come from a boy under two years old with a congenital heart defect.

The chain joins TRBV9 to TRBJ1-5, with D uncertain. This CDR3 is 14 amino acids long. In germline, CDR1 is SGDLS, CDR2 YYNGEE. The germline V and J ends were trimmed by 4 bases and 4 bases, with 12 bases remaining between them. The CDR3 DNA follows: TGTGCCAGCAGCCCTACCGGAGGTAATCAGCCCCAGCATTTT. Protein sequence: CASSPTGGNQPQHF.

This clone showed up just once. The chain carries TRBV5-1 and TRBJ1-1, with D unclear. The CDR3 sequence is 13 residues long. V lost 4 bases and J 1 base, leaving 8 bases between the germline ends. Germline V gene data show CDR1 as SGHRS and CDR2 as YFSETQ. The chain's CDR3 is CASSPESNTEAFF. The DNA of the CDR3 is TGCGCCAGCAGCCCCGAGTCGAACACTGAAGCTTTCTTT.

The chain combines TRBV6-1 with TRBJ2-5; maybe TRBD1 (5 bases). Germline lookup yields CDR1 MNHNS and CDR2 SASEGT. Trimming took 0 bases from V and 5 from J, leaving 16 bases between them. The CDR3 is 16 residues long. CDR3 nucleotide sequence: TGTGCCAGCAGTGAAGCGCTGCCGACAGCCCAGGAGACCCAGTACTTC. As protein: CASSEALPTAQETQYF.

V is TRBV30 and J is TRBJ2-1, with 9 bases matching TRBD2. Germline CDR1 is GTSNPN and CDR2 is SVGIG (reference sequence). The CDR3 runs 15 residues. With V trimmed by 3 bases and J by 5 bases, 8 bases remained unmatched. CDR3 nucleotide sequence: TGTGCCTGGAGGGAGGCTAGCGGGGTGAACAATGAGCAGTTCTTC. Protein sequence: CAWREASGVNNEQFF.

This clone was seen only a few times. DNA of the CDR3: TGCAGCACGATGCTCGACAGGGGGCAAGGAAGGGAGACCCAGTACTTC. Translated: CSTMLDRGQGRETQYF. The chain combines TRBV29-1 with TRBJ2-5, with 10 nucleotides matching TRBD1. The germline V gene has CDR1 SQVTM and CDR2 ANQGSEA. V lost 8 bases, J lost 5 bases, and 17 bases stayed unmatched. The CDR3 runs 16 residues.

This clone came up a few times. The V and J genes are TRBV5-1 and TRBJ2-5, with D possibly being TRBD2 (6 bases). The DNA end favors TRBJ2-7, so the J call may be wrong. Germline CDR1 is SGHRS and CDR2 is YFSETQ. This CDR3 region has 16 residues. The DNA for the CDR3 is TGCGCCAGCAGCCTCCCTAGCGCTCGAATACCCTACGAGCAGTACTTC. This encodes CASSLPSARIPYEQYF.

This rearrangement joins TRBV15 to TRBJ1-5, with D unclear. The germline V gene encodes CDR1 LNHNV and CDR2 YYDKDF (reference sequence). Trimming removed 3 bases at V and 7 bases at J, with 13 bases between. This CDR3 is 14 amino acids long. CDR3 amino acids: CATSRPTGGQPQHF. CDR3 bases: TGTGCCACCAGCAGGCCTACCGGAGGGCAGCCCCAGCATTTT.

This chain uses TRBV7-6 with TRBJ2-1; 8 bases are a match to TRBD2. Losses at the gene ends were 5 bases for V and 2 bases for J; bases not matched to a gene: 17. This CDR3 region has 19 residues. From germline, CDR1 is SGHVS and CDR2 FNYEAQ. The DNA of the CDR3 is TGTGCCAGCAGCCCCACCACGGGAGGGCCGTGGAAAACCTACAATGAGCAGTTCTTC. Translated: CASSPTTGGPWKTYNEQFF.

CDR3 bases: TGCGCCAGCAGCCAAGTGAAGCGGGAGATGGACTACGAGCAGTACTTC. Translated: CASSQVKREMDYEQYF. This chain connects TRBV4-1 to TRBJ2-7; 8 nucleotides align to TRBD2. Germline V gene data show CDR1 as MGHRA and CDR2 as YSYEKL. V was pared by 1 base and J by 3 bases, with 8 bases of the junction left unmatched. The CDR3 runs 16 residues.

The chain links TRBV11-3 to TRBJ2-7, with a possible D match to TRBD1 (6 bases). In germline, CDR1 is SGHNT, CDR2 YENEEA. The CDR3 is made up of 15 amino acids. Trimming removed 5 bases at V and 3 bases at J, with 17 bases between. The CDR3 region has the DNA TGTGCCAGCAGCCCAAGGGGGACCGACGACTACGAGCAGTACTTC. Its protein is CASSPRGTDDYEQYF.

The chain's CDR3 is CASSLVGGGETQYF. The CDR3 DNA follows: TGTGCCAGCAGCTTAGTAGGCGGGGGAGAGACCCAGTACTTC. The rearrangement links TRBV7-9 to TRBJ2-5; 7 bases fit TRBD2. The germline CDR1 and CDR2 sequences are SEHNR and FQNEAQ (reference sequence). This CDR3 comprises 14 residues. J gave up 4 bases and V 1 base, and 3 bases lay outside the gene matches.

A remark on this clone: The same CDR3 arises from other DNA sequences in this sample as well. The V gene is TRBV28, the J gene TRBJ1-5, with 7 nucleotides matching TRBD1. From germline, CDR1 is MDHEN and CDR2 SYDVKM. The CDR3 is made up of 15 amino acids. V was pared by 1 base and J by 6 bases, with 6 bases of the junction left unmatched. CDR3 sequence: CASSLSRQGGQPQHF. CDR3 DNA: TGTGCCAGCAGTTTATCTCGACAGGGCGGTCAGCCCCAGCATTTT.

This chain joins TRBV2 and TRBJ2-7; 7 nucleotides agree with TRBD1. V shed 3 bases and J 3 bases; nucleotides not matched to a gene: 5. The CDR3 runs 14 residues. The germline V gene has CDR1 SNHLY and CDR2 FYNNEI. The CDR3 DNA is TGTGCCAGCAGTGATCGGGGACAGTTCTACGAGCAGTACTTC. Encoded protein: CASSDRGQFYEQYF.

The chain's CDR3 is CASSGLSNTGELFF. As DNA, the CDR3 is TGCGCCAGCAGTGGACTCTCGAACACCGGGGAGCTGTTTTTT. J is TRBJ2-2 and V is TRBV5-1, with D tentatively TRBD2 (5 bases). The CDR3 has 14 residues. With 5 bases removed from V and 0 bases from J, the gap between germline ends came to 8 bases. Germline CDR1 SGHRS, CDR2 YFSETQ.

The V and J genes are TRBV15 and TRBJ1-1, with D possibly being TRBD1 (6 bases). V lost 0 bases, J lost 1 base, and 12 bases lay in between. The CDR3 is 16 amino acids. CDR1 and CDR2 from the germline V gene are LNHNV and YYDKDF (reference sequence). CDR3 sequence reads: CATSRDRRGPNTEAFF. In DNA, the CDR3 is TGTGCCACCAGCAGAGATCGCAGGGGCCCGAACACTGAAGCTTTCTTT. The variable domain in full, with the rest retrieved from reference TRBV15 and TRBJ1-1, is DAMVIQNPRYQVTQFGKPVTLSCSQTLNHNVMYWYQQKSSQAPKLLFHYYDKDFNNEADTPDNFQSRRPNTSFCFLDIRSPGLGDTAMYLCATSRDRRGPNTEAFFGQGTRLTVV.

The DNA of the CDR3 is TGTGCCAGCAGCAAAGGGACTAGCGGTACCTACAATGAGCAGTTCTTC. Encoded protein: CASSKGTSGTYNEQFF. The gene calls are TRBV21-1 and TRBJ2-1; the table's TRBD2 call for D was not verified on the DNA. TRBV21-1 counts as a pseudogene. This CDR3 is built from 16 residues.

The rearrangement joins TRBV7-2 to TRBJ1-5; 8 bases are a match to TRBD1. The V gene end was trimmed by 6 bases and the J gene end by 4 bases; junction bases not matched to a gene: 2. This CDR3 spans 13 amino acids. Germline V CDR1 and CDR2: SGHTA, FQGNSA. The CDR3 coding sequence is TGTGCCAGCAGGAGGGACAGGAATCAGCCCCAGCATTTT. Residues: CASRRDRNQPQHF. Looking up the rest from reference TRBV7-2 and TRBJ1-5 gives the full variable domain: GAGVSQSPSNKVTEKGKDVELRCDPISGHTALYWYRQSLGQGLEFLIYFQGNSAPDKSGLPSDRFSAERTGGSVSTLTIQRTQQEDSAVYLCASRRDRNQPQHFGDGTRLSIL.

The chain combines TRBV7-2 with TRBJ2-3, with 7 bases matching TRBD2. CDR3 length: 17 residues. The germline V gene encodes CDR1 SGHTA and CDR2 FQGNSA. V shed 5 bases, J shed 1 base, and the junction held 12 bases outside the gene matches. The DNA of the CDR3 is TGTGCCAGCAGCCCGGACCCTAGCGGTGATTGCACAGATACGCAGTATTTT. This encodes CASSPDPSGDCTDTQYF.

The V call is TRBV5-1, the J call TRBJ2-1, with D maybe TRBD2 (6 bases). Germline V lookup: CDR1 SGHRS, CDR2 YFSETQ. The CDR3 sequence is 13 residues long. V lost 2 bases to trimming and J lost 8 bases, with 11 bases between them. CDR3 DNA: TGCGCCAGCAGCTTTGGAGGGATCGATGAGCAGTTCTTC. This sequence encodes CASSFGGIDEQFF. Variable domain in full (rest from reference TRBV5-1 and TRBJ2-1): KAGVTQTPRYLIKTRGQQVTLSCSPISGHRSVSWYQQTPGQGLQFLFEYFSETQRNKGNFPGRFSGRQFSNSRSEMNVSTLELGDSALYLCASSFGGIDEQFFGPGTRLTVL.

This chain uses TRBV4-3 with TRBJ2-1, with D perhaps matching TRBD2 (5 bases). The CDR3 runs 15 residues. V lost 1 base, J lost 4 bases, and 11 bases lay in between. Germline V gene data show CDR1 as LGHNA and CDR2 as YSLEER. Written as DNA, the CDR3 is TGCGCCAGCAGCCAAGCCAGCGGCCATTACAATGAGCAGTTCTTC. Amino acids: CASSQASGHYNEQFF.

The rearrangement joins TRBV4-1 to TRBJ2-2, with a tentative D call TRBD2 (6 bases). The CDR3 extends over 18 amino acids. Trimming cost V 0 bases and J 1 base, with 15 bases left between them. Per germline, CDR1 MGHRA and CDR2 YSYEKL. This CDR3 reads CASSQDEEASENTGELFF. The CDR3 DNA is TGCGCCAGCAGCCAAGATGAGGAAGCTAGCGAGAACACCGGGGAGCTGTTTTTT.

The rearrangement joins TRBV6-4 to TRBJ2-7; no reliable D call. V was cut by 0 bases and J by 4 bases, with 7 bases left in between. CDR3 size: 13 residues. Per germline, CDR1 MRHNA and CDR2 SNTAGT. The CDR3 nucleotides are TGTGCCAGCAGTGACTCTACTCGGTACGAGCAGTACTTC. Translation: CASSDSTRYEQYF.

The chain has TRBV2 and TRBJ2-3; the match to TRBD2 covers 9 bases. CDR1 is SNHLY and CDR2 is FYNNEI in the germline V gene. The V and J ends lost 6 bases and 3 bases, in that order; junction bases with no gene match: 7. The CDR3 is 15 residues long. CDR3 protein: CASRGGGRATDTQYF. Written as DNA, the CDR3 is TGTGCCAGCAGGGGAGGCGGGAGGGCTACAGATACGCAGTATTTT.

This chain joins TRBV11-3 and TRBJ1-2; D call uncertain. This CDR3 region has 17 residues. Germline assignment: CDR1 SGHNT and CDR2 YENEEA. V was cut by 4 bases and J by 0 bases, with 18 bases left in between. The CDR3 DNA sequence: TGTGCCAGCAGCTCCCGGGATGGACTTAAAGCTAACTATGGCTACACCTTC. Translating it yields CASSSRDGLKANYGYTF. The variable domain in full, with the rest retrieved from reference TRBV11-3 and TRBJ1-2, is EAGVVQSPRYKIIEKKQPVAFWCNPISGHNTLYWYLQNLGQGPELLIRYENEEAVDDSQLPKDRFSAERLKGVDSTLKIQPAELGDSAVYLCASSSRDGLKANYGYTFGSGTRLTVV.

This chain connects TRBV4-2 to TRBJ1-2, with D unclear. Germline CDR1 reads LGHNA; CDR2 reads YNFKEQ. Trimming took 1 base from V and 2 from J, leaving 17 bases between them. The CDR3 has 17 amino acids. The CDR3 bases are TGTGCCAGCAGCCAAGTTTGTACCGGGAGCGAGAACTATGGCTACACCTTC. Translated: CASSQVCTGSENYGYTF.

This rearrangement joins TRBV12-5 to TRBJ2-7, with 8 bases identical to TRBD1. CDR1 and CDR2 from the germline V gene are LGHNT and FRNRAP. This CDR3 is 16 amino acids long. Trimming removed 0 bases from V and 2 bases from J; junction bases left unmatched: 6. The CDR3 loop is CASGLVQGVKAYEQYF. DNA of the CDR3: TGTGCTAGTGGTTTGGTACAGGGGGTAAAGGCCTACGAGCAGTACTTC.